The 10 T cell receptor beta chains presented below share a single source sample, sequenced in a study of T cells after yellow fever vaccination. From the 5' RACE reads, TCRdb called clonotypes with MiXCR, one entry per CDR3 protein. This sample carries about 130,000 distinct CDR3 sequences, roughly 10% of them seen once, and the ten largest clones take 40%. The material sequenced was CD8+ T cells sorted from PBMCs, taken on the day of the yellow fever booster vaccination. All receptors come from a man between 18 and 35 years old who received the YFV17D yellow fever vaccine.

This clonotype was observed a few times. The chain has TRBV3-1 and TRBJ1-5; TRBD1 might be the D (5 bases). Trimming stripped 4 bases from V and 3 bases from J, with 10 bases between. The length of the CDR3 is 14 residues. Germline lookup yields CDR1 LGHDT and CDR2 YNNKEL (reference sequence). For the CDR3, the DNA is TGTGCCAGCAGCCCAGGGAAAGACAATCAGCCCCAGCATTTT. Its protein is CASSPGKDNQPQHF.

The chain links TRBV4-2 to TRBJ2-1; weak D call: TRBD2 (6 bases). There are 15 residues in the CDR3. The germline V gene encodes CDR1 LGHNA and CDR2 YNFKEQ. The germline V and J ends were trimmed by 5 bases and 1 base, with 12 bases remaining between them. The CDR3 spells CASSSAGKSYNEQFF. CDR3 bases: TGTGCCAGCAGCAGCGCGGGGAAGTCCTACAATGAGCAGTTCTTC.

Here the CDR3 reads CASSLPTRPSYNEQFF. DNA of the CDR3: TGTGCCAGCAGCTTACCAACTAGACCCTCCTACAATGAGCAGTTCTTC. The chain recombines TRBV7-9 with TRBJ2-1, with a possible D match to TRBD2 (5 bases). Germline assignment: CDR1 SEHNR and CDR2 FQNEAQ (reference sequence). V was clipped by 2 bases and J by 0 bases, with 11 bases between them. This CDR3 is 16 amino acids long.

This sequence joins TRBV9 and TRBJ2-7; possible D gene TRBD2, 6 bases. V was pared by 4 bases and J by 0 bases, with 14 bases between. The germline CDR1 and CDR2 sequences are SGDLS and YYNGEE. The CDR3 runs 15 residues. The CDR3 DNA follows: TGTGCCAGCAGCCCTGGAGGGATCTCCTCCTACGAGCAGTACTTC. Translation gives CASSPGGISSYEQYF.

This clonotype came up many times. This chain's CDR3 is CASGPGTSGGETQYF. CDR3 nucleotide sequence: TGTGCTAGTGGCCCCGGGACTAGCGGCGGAGAGACCCAGTACTTC. V is TRBV12-5 and J is TRBJ2-5; TRBD2 aligns across 11 bases. The CDR3 is 15 residues long. V shed 6 bases, J shed 4 bases, and the junction held 7 bases outside the gene matches. Germline V lookup: CDR1 LGHNT, CDR2 FRNRAP.

This clonotype occurred a few times. The chain recombines TRBV7-9 with TRBJ2-3, with 7 positions matching TRBD2. The V segment lost 1 base and the J segment 6 bases; nucleotides outside the gene matches: 7. The CDR3 spans 15 residues. The germline V gene encodes CDR1 SEHNR and CDR2 FQNEAQ (reference sequence). As DNA, the CDR3 is TGTGCCAGCAGCTTAGGCGGGAGTAGTCCGGATACGCAGTATTTT. This encodes CASSLGGSSPDTQYF.

This clonotype has ten or more counts. This rearrangement joins TRBV7-2 to TRBJ2-2; D is undetermined. Germline values: CDR1 SGHTA, CDR2 FQGNSA. V lost 2 bases to trimming and J lost 4 bases, with 11 bases between them. The CDR3 length is 15 residues. Written as DNA, the CDR3 is TGTGCCAGCAGCTTACTGGGAACCCGCACCGGGGAGCTGTTTTTT. Residues: CASSLLGTRTGELFF. Full variable domain (missing parts from reference TRBV7-2 and TRBJ2-2): GAGVSQSPSNKVTEKGKDVELRCDPISGHTALYWYRQSLGQGLEFLIYFQGNSAPDKSGLPSDRFSAERTGGSVSTLTIQRTQQEDSAVYLCASSLLGTRTGELFFGEGSRLTVL.

This clonotype has more than one count but fewer than ten. The rearrangement links TRBV6-5 to TRBJ1-1; D unresolved. Deletions cut 2 bases from V and 0 bases from J, with 13 bases between. This CDR3 is built from 16 residues. Germline values: CDR1 MNHEY, CDR2 SVGAGI. CDR3 nucleotide sequence: TGTGCCAGCAGTTACCGACCGCCGGACTTGAACACTGAAGCTTTCTTT. The encoded protein is CASSYRPPDLNTEAFF.

The sample holds many counts of this clonotype. The V call is TRBV6-2 or TRBV6-3, the J call TRBJ2-2; no clear D. Germline V gene lookup returns CDR1 MNHEY and CDR2 SVGEGT. V was cut by 6 bases and J by 3 bases, with 8 bases left in between. This CDR3 spans 13 amino acids. The CDR3 loop reads CASRGSYTGELFF. In nucleotides, the CDR3 is TGTGCCAGCAGAGGCAGTTACACCGGGGAGCTGTTTTTT.

This clonotype showed up just a few times. The chain carries TRBV11-2 and TRBJ2-5, with D unclear. Germline values: CDR1 SGHAT, CDR2 FQNNGV. The CDR3 loop spans 14 amino acids. The V end was cut by 4 bases, the J end by 0 bases, with 9 bases between. CDR3 amino acids: CASSWEGNQETQYF. The CDR3 DNA reads TGTGCCAGCAGCTGGGAAGGTAACCAAGAGACCCAGTACTTC.